The 13 T cell receptor beta chains reported below all come from one sample, sequenced in a study of glioma-infiltrating T cells after dendritic cell vaccination. The assay was immunoSEQ multiplex PCR, and TCRdb's table has in-frame clones only and misses some. The sample carries roughly 83,000 clones, 86% recorded once. The starting material was blood, obtained before dendritic cell vaccination. These receptors came from a human donor with glioblastoma.

Only one count was recorded for this clone. The chain uses TRBV5-6 and TRBJ1-5, with D hard to call. V lost 2 bases and J 2 bases, leaving 8 bases between the germline ends. This CDR3 comprises 14 residues. Germline CDR1 reads SGHDT; CDR2 reads YYEEEE. CDR3 sequence reads: CASSLGRRNQPQHF. CDR3 nucleotide sequence: TGTGCCAGCAGCTTAGGGAGGCGCAATCAGCCCCAGCATTTT.

This clone has only one observation. V usage is TRBV9 and J usage is TRBJ2-2; TRBD1 aligns across 7 bases. The ends lost 4 bases at V and 2 bases at J; junction bases unmatched: 5. Germline V CDR1 and CDR2: SGDLS, YYNGEE. The CDR3 runs 15 residues. The CDR3, as DNA: TGTGCCAGCAGCCCATGGGACAGAAACACCGGGGAGCTGTTTTTT. This translates into CASSPWDRNTGELFF.

V usage is TRBV27 and J usage is TRBJ2-7; no clear D. Germline V gene sequence: CDR1 MNHEY, CDR2 SMNVEV (reference sequence). CDR3 length: 13 amino acids. V was pared by 0 bases and J by 3 bases, with 6 bases between. The CDR3 sequence: CASSLSLDYEQYF. CDR3 in DNA: TGTGCCAGCAGTTTATCCCTAGACTACGAGCAGTACTTC.

CDR3 nucleotides: TGTGCCAGCAGCTTCCATAGCGGCCTCAACACCGGGGAGCTGTTTTTT. Translated, it gives CASSFHSGLNTGELFF. The chain is built from TRBV9 and TRBJ2-2; D may be TRBD2 (6 bases). The germline CDR1 and CDR2 sequences are SGDLS and YYNGEE. V lost 4 bases, J lost 2 bases, and 15 bases lay in between. The length of the CDR3 is 16 residues.

In its sample, this clone was seen a few times. This CDR3 is CASSSVSGNTIYF. The DNA of the CDR3 is TGTGCCAGCAGTTCGGTCTCTGGAAACACCATATATTTT. The chain couples TRBV6-5 to TRBJ1-3, with D unclear. In germline, CDR1 is MNHEY, CDR2 SVGAGI. Deletions cut 4 bases from V and 0 bases from J, with 4 bases between. This CDR3 contains 13 residues.

The rearrangement uses TRBV28 and TRBJ2-1, with no clear D. The CDR3 extends over 15 amino acids. V was cut by 0 bases and J by 4 bases, with 10 bases left in between. The germline gives CDR1 MDHEN, CDR2 SYDVKM. CDR3 in DNA: TGTGCCAGCAGTTTATGGTCAGGAAAATACAATGAGCAGTTCTTC. Translated, it gives CASSLWSGKYNEQFF. Full variable domain (missing parts from reference TRBV28 and TRBJ2-1): DVKVTQSSRYLVKRTGEKVFLECVQDMDHENMFWYRQDPGLGLRLIYFSYDVKMKEKGDIPEGYSVSREKKERFSLILESASTNQTSMYLCASSLWSGKYNEQFFGPGTRLTVL.

V usage is TRBV5-4 and J usage is TRBJ2-2; D gene ambiguous. The germline CDR1 and CDR2 sequences are SGHNT and YYREEE (reference sequence). This CDR3 spans 14 amino acids. Trimming removed 0 bases from V and 6 bases from J, with 9 bases in between. In nucleotides, the CDR3 is TGTGCCAGCAGCTTGGCCCTAGTTGCCGGGGAGCTGTTTTTT. Protein product: CASSLALVAGELFF.

The rearrangement joins TRBV7-6 to TRBJ1-2; maybe TRBD1 (6 bases). The CDR3 extends over 13 amino acids. V lost 5 bases and J lost 5, with 12 bases in between. The germline V gene has CDR1 SGHVS and CDR2 FNYEAQ. The CDR3 loop is CASSLETGYGYTF. Here the CDR3 DNA reads TGTGCCAGCAGCCTTGAGACAGGTTATGGCTACACCTTC. The whole variable domain, filled in from reference TRBV7-6 and TRBJ1-2, reads GAGVSQSPRYKVTKRGQDVALRCDPISGHVSLYWYRQALGQGPEFLTYFNYEAQQDKSGLPNDRFSAERPEGSISTLTIQRTEQRDSAMYRCASSLETGYGYTFGSGTRLTVV.

V usage is TRBV28 and J usage is TRBJ1-2; 7 positions agree with TRBD1. CDR1 and CDR2 from the germline V gene are MDHEN and SYDVKM. This CDR3 has 12 residues. The J segment lost 8 bases and the V segment lost 5 bases, leaving 5 bases of the junction unmatched. The CDR3 nucleotides are TGTGCCAGCAGTGACAGGGTCGGGGGCTACACCTTC. Its translation: CASSDRVGGYTF.

The V and J genes are TRBV14 and TRBJ2-7; 8 bases line up with TRBD2. J was trimmed by 3 bases and V by 3 bases; bases with no gene match: 7. CDR3 length equals 15 residues. CDR1 and CDR2 (germline): SGHDN, FVKESK. In nucleotides, the CDR3 is TGTGCCAGCAGCCATTCGGCGGGAGGCATCTACGAGCAGTACTTC. Encoded protein: CASSHSAGGIYEQYF.

V is TRBV28 and J is TRBJ2-1; D is perhaps TRBD2 (7 bases). The CDR3 loop spans 16 amino acids. Germline CDR1 MDHEN, CDR2 SYDVKM. V was pared by 5 bases and J by 5 bases, with 19 bases between. This chain's CDR3 is CASSPPGGAGDNEQFF. CDR3 coding DNA: TGTGCCAGCAGTCCGCCGGGGGGCGCAGGGGACAATGAGCAGTTCTTC.

The V gene is TRBV19, the J gene TRBJ2-5, with 13 bases lining up with TRBD2. The V and J ends lost 1 base and 3 bases, in that order; junction bases with no gene match: 8. The CDR3 consists of 18 residues. Germline-derived CDR1 and CDR2 are LNHDA and SQIVND (reference sequence). CDR3 sequence reads: CASSIGRTGTSGKETQYF. The CDR3 DNA follows: TGTGCCAGTAGTATAGGGAGAACCGGGACTAGCGGGAAAGAGACCCAGTACTTC.

This chain joins TRBV2 and TRBJ1-2, with 7 positions matching TRBD1. This CDR3 contains 12 residues. Looked up from germline, CDR1 is SNHLY and CDR2 is FYNNEI. Unmatched junction bases numbered 4, after V lost 5 bases and J lost 7 bases. CDR3 in amino acids: CASSLRDSGYTF. Here the CDR3 DNA reads TGTGCCAGCAGTTTAAGGGACAGTGGCTACACCTTC.